This T cell receptor beta chain was retrieved from a study of blood T cell repertoires in COVID-19. The cohort comprised adults aged about 18 to 100 years residing in approximately 25 US areas. This table comes from immunoSEQ multiplex PCR, and its TCRdb copy is limited to in-frame clones, with some not included. The data hold some 170,000 clones, with roughly 84% observed a single time. The sample holds many counts of this clone. Germline CDR1 reads MNHEY; CDR2 reads SMNVEV (reference sequence). There are 13 residues in the CDR3. V trimming: 9 bases; J trimming: 5 bases; junction bases outside the gene matches: 7.

The chain links TRBV27 to TRBJ2-3; 8 bases are a match to TRBD2. Sequenced input: PBMCs or T cells enriched from blood (not recorded which). This clonotype was obtained from a man aged 45-65 years who had recovered from COVID-19. DNA for the CDR3: TGTGCCAGTAGCGGGACTGTCGAAGATACGCAGTATTTT. Its protein product is CASSGTVEDTQYF.